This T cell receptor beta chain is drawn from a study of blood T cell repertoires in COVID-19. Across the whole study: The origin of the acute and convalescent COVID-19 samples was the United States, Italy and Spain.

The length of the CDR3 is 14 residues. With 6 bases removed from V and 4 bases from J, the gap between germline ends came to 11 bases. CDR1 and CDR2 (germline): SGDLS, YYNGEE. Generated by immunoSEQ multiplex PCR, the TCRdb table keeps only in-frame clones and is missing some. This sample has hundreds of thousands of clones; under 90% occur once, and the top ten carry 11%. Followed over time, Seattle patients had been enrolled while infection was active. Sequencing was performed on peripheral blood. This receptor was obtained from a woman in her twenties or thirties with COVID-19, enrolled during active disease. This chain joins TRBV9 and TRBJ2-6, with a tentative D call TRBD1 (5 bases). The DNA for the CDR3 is TGTGCCAGCATGGGGCTGGAAGGGGCCAACGTCCTGACTTTC. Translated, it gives CASMGLEGANVLTF.